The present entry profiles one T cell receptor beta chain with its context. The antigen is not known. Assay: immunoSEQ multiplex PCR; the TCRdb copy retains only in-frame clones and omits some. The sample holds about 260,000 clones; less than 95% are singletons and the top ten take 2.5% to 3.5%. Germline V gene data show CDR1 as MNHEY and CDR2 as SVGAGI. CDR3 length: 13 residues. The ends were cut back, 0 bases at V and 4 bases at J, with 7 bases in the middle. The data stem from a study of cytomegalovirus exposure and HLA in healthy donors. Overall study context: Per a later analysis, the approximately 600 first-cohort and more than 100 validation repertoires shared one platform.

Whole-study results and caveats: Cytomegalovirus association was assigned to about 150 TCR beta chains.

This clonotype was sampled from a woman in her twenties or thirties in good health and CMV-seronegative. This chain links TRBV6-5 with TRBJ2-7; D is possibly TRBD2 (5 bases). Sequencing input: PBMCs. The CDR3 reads CASSYSTGYEQYF. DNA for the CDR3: TGTGCCAGCAGTTACTCTACGGGGTACGAGCAGTACTTC.